This T cell receptor beta chain derives from a study of T-cell reconstitution after alpha-beta-depleted transplantation in children listed by TCRdb under 2016. The study in broad terms: T-cell immune reconstitution after TCRalphabeta/CD19-depleted allogeneic hematopoietic cell transplantation in children was quantitatively tracked in the study by means of TCR repertoire profiling. What the study reported, not specific to this receptor: The apparently early alphabetaT-cell count recovery about two months after transplant was reportedly dependent on only several hundred rapidly expanded clones derived from non-depleted graft cells. In some patients, the high TCRbeta diversity seen at day 60 was put down to recipient T cells and intrathymic progenitors that had survived conditioning. The frequencies of hyperexpanded clones fell over the following months, and after one year, T-cell counts and TCRbeta diversity were mostly attributed to newly produced T cells.

Receptors were amplified or captured by PCR. TCRdb records Illumina HiSeq 2500 as the sequencer. TCR libraries were prepared with molecular barcoding, using unique molecular identifiers to normalize TCRbeta repertoire quantification. TCRdb's own reprocessing of the public reads used fastp at Q25 and MiXCR and kept productive beta chains. Every entry covers one CDR3 protein and lists the most common genes and DNA from its rows. The sample table contains around 130,000 distinct CDR3 sequences; only one count was recorded for roughly 9.7% of them. Less than 25% of the sample is held by the ten biggest clonotypes. The treatment or condition label here, explained by the study, means: allogeneic hematopoietic cell transplantation with graft depleted of TCRalphabeta T cells and CD19 B cells. TCRalphabeta/CD19-depleted allogeneic hematopoietic cell grafts were given to the transplant recipients, all of whom were children.

Relative to germline, V is missing 4 bases and J is missing 1 base, with 8 bases of the junction outside any gene match. From the cysteine through the phenylalanine, the CDR3 covers 16 amino acids. Left in the record is the CDR3 DNA by itself, 48 bases read in frame from the first base. From the germline V gene, CDR1 is ENHRY and CDR2 is SYGVKD. Regarding this clonotype: It has no known antigen specificity. No much larger clone is present one base from it, and per-base qualities are unavailable.

The starting material was PBMCs, mostly from graft donor cells, obtained 180 days after TCRalphabeta/CD19-depleted stem cell transplant. Recombination linked TRBV10-3 to TRBJ2-7, with 9 middle bases fitting TRBD1. This clonotype originated in a girl in the first two years of life who had a stem cell transplant for combined immunodeficiency, so the T cells may come from the graft donor. The DNA sequence is given as TGTGCCATCAGTGGGGGACAGGGCGAGGCGTCCTACGAGCAGTACTTC. This gives the protein CAISGGQGEASYEQYF.